This paragraph covers one TCR beta chain sequence. Antigen specificity is unknown. This record comes from a study of shared clonotypes between healthy human individuals. Findings and limits, study-wide: Generation probability values for non-shared clonotypes were lower than those for clonotypes shared by all four donors.

Naive CD8 cells lacked CD45RO and underwent positive selection for CCR7, leaving out terminally differentiated effector memory CD45RA+ cells. Genomic DNA of every subset was divided equally among multiple immunoSEQ plates. Produced via immunoSEQ multiplex PCR; TCRdb's table is partial and in-frame only. The table lists millions of clones, roughly 91% of them singletons. CDR1 is MDHEN and CDR2 is SYDVKM in the germline V gene. This CDR3 comprises 15 residues. The V and J ends lost 5 bases and 6 bases, in that order; junction bases with no gene match: 7. The clonotype originates from a man between 18 and 29 years old in good health. Some clones in this sample may be carry-over from other donors' samples. Sequencing input: naive CD8+ T cells from PBMCs. This rearrangement joins TRBV28 to TRBJ2-3; TRBD2 aligns across 11 bases. In DNA, the CDR3 is TGTGCCAGCAGTATACTGACTAGCGGGAAGGATACGCAGTATTTT. It yields the protein CASSILTSGKDTQYF.